This T cell receptor beta chain was sequenced for a study of PD-1 blockade in classical Hodgkin lymphoma. The time point was: newly diagnosed, previously untreated cHL patient sample. Purified CD4+ T cells were obtained from thawed PBMCs through magnetic negative selection. Profiled with immunoSEQ multiplex PCR; TCRdb holds only in-frame clones, not every one. This sample has around 23,000 clones, with 89% found just once. Trimming removed 0 bases from V and 1 base from J, with 4 bases in between. The germline CDR1 and CDR2 sequences are SGHTS and YDEGEE. The CDR3 length is 14 residues. The sequencing input was CD4+ T cells from blood. V usage is TRBV5-8 and J usage is TRBJ2-2; D not certain. The clonotype originates from a human donor with classical Hodgkin lymphoma. The CDR3 protein is CASSLGKNTGELFF. In DNA form, the CDR3 reads TGTGCCAGCAGCTTGGGGAAGAACACCGGGGAGCTGTTTTTT.